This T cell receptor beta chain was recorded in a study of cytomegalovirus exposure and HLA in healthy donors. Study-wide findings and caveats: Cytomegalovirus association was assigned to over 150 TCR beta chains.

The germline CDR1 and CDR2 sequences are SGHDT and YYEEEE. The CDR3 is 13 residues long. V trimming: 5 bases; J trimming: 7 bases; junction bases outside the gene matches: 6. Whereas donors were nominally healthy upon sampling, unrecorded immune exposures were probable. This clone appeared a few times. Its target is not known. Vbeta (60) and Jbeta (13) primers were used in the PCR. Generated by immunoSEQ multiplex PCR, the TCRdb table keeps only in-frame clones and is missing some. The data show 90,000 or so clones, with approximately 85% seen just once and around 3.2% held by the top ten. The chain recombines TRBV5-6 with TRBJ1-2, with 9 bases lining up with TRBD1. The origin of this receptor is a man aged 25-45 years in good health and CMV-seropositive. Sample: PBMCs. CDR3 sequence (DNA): TGTGCCAGCAGACCAGACAGGGGGTTTGGCTACACCTTC. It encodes CASRPDRGFGYTF.